These 21 T cell receptor beta chains came from one sample sequenced in a study of tumor and adjacent non-tumor tissue in lung cancer. The template was RNA from unsorted bulk tissue. This non-tumor lung sample came from over 3 cm beyond the tumor edge. The library came from three nested PCR rounds adapted from ARM-PCR protocols. TCRdb fed the multiplex PCR reads into MiXCR, producing one record per CDR3 protein. The table records some 95,000 distinct CDR3 sequences, 80% of them present only once. Sample: distant non-tumor lung tissue. The receptors come from a man in his sixties with small cell lung cancer.

Remarks on this clonotype: Here the CDR3 omits its conserved ending phenylalanine or tryptophan, so a read error is the likely source. This rearrangement joins TRBV7-3 to TRBJ2-2; 9 bases align to TRBD2. The germline V gene encodes CDR1 SGHTA and CDR2 FQGTGA. This CDR3 spans 13 amino acids. The V gene end was trimmed by 10 bases and the J gene end by 4 bases; junction bases not matched to a gene: 4. CDR3 sequence: CANSSGGTGELFS. CDR3 nucleotides: TGTGCCAACAGTAGCGGGGGCACCGGGGAGCTGTTTTCT.

As for this clonotype: One junction end does not reproduce the germline sequence, and a read error may be involved. The chain has TRBV6-5 and TRBJ2-1; D possibly matches TRBD1 or TRBD2 (5 bases each). Germline V gene lookup returns CDR1 MNHEY and CDR2 SVGAGI. This CDR3 is built from 15 residues. CDR3: CDSGYSGGVRNEQFF. CDR3 in DNA: TGTGACAGCGGTTACTCTGGGGGAGTGCGTAATGAGCAGTTCTTC.

The chain recombines TRBV5-5 with TRBJ2-3; no firm D call. This CDR3 contains 15 residues. In germline, CDR1 is SGHKS, CDR2 YYEKEE (reference sequence). Trimming took 2 bases from V and 5 from J, leaving 15 bases between them. CDR3 residues: CASSFADQPIDTQYF. In DNA form, the CDR3 reads TGTGCCAGCAGCTTTGCAGACCAGCCTATAGATACGCAGTATTTT.

This clonotype is a singleton in its sample. One end of the junction varies from germline; a read error may be responsible. This rearrangement joins TRBV9 to TRBJ2-3; D is unresolved. The CDR3 length is 15 residues. Germline lookup yields CDR1 SGDLS and CDR2 YYNGEE. Here the CDR3 DNA reads TGTGCCAGCAGCTCCCCCCCCGGATTCACAGATACGCACTATTTT. Translating gives CASSSPPGFTDTHYF.

Worth noting for this clonotype: One junction end disagrees with the germline gene, perhaps due to a read error. The rearrangement links TRBV6-5 to TRBJ1-2, with D hard to call. The CDR3 totals 16 residues. Germline V CDR1 and CDR2: MNHEY, SVGAGI. The CDR3 sequence: CASSYSVGIGNCGYTF. The CDR3 DNA reads TGTGCCAGCAGTTATTCAGTAGGGATTGGGAACTGTGGCTACACCTTC.

This clonotype was counted ten times or more. CDR3 sequence reads: CASKVGQGRTDTQYF. The CDR3 DNA reads as TGTGCCAGCAAAGTGGGGCAGGGTAGGACAGATACGCAGTATTTT. The J gene is TRBJ2-3, the V gene TRBV12-3 or TRBV12-4; tentative D call: TRBD1 (5 bases). The length of the CDR3 is 15 residues. Trimming removed 7 bases from V and 3 bases from J, with 17 bases in between.

This clonotype occurred once. The DNA is left out, because the CDR3 cannot be placed on it with certainty; the CDR3 is given as TCRdb lists it. This chain links TRBV12-3 or TRBV12-4 with TRBJ1-1. The CDR3 region is 14 residues in length, termini included. Here the CDR3 reads CASNFVGVGTEVFF.

As regards this clonotype: Because it lacks the conserved phenylalanine or tryptophan at the end, this CDR3 is likely a read error. It is unclear where the CDR3 begins or ends on the DNA, so no DNA is shown, and the CDR3 is as TCRdb lists it. V usage is TRBV10-3 and J usage is TRBJ2-5; no DNA check was done on the table's D call, TRBD2. The CDR3 extends over 13 residues, inclusive of both ends. CDR1 and CDR2 from the germline V gene are ENHRY and SYGVKD. CDR3 in amino acids: CGISIAGEETRYL.

This clonotype was recorded only once. Possible read error: a much larger clone is one base away. J is TRBJ2-1 and V is TRBV24-1; no firm D call. The germline CDR1 and CDR2 sequences are KGHDR and SFDVKD. The CDR3 is 15 residues long. Trimming left V 4 bases short and J 3 bases short, with 12 bases between. In DNA, the CDR3 is TGTGCCACCAGTGACAGGAGCCCTATCTACAATGAGCAGTTCTTC. As protein: CATSDRSPIYNEQFF.

This chain uses TRBV6-5 with TRBJ2-7, with D hard to call. The ends were cut back, 4 bases at V and 3 bases at J, with 13 bases in the middle. This CDR3 is built from 14 residues. Germline-derived CDR1 and CDR2 are MNHEY and SVGAGI. Here the CDR3 reads CASSCAWSLYEQYF. The CDR3 DNA reads TGTGCCAGCAGTTGCGCATGGAGTCTCTACGAGCAGTACTTC.

As regards this clonotype: A junction end diverges from the germline sequence, so it may reflect a read error. V and J are TRBV11-2 and TRBJ2-3; maybe TRBD2 (6 bases). CDR3 length: 15 residues. In germline, CDR1 is SGHAT, CDR2 FQNNGV. CDR3 region: CTNSSGGIAGHTHYF. For the CDR3, the DNA is TGTACCAACAGCTCCGGAGGGATTGCTGGACATACGCATTATTTT.

V gene TRBV11-2 combines with J gene TRBJ1-4; TRBD1 aligns across 7 bases. This CDR3 region has 12 residues. Germline values: CDR1 SGHAT, CDR2 FQNNGV. CDR3 nucleotide sequence: TGTACCAACGCTTACAGGGGAGAGAAACTGTTTTTT. Protein sequence: CTNAYRGEKLFF. The full variable domain, rest sourced from reference TRBV11-2 and TRBJ1-4, is EAGVAQSPRYKIIEKRQSVAFWCNPISGHATLYWYQQILGQGPKLLIQFQNNGVVDDSQLPKDRFSAERLKGVDSTLKIQPAKLEDSAVYLCTNAYRGEKLFFGSGTQLSVL.

A note on this clonotype: One end of the junction is discordant with germline, which a read error may explain. The genes are TRBV6-1 and TRBJ2-5, with D tentatively TRBD2 (5 bases). Germline V lookup: CDR1 MNHNS, CDR2 SASEGT. The CDR3 loop spans 16 amino acids. The CDR3 region has the DNA TGTGCCAGCAGTGAAGCAAGAGGGAGTGTAGGAGAGACCCAGAACTTC. Its translation: CASSEARGSVGETQNF.

The chain combines TRBV20-1 with TRBJ2-7, with 10 bases aligning to TRBD1. J was trimmed by 4 bases and V by 5 bases; bases with no gene match: 29. The germline V gene encodes CDR1 DFQATT and CDR2 SNEGSKA (reference sequence). This CDR3 comprises 21 residues. The CDR3 reads CSAHTGYTKTGGGRQFYEQYF. In nucleotides, the CDR3 is TGCAGTGCTCACACTGGATACACGAAGACAGGGGGCGGGAGGCAATTTTACGAGCAGTACTTC.

On this clonotype: Relative to the germline gene, one junction end is altered; a read error may explain this. The chain couples TRBV27 to TRBJ2-2, with TRBD1 as a possible D gene (6 bases). Per germline, CDR1 MNHEY and CDR2 SMNVEV (reference sequence). The CDR3 contains 13 residues. CDR3 protein: CASSLGQTGKLFF. As DNA, the CDR3 is TGTGCCAGTAGTCTTGGACAGACCGGGAAGCTGTTTTTT.

Regarding this clonotype: Mismatch with germline at one junction end may stem from a read error. The gene calls are TRBV11-2 and TRBJ2-5; D unresolved. Germline-derived CDR1 and CDR2 are SGHAT and FQNNGV. The CDR3 runs to 12 residues. The CDR3 is CACSLGMETQYF. The CDR3 region has the DNA TGTGCCTGCAGCTTAGGGATGGAGACCCAGTACTTT.

A remark on this clonotype: The junction does not match germline at one end; this may be a read error. The chain carries TRBV11-1 and TRBJ2-1, with TRBD2 matching 13 bases. The CDR3 runs to 18 residues. The germline gives CDR1 SGHAT, CDR2 FQDESV (reference sequence). CDR3 nucleotide sequence: TGTGCCAGCAGCCCAGAATCGAGGACTAGCGGGAGTGATAATGAGCACTTCTTC. Its protein product is CASSPESRTSGSDNEHFF.

A remark on this clonotype: Without the conserved terminal phenylalanine or tryptophan, this CDR3 likely stems from a read error. CDR3 sequence reads: CASTEAHTGFQETQYP. The CDR3 DNA reads TGTGCCAGCACTGAAGCACACACCGGGTTTCAAGAGACCCAGTACCCC. The chain is built from TRBV6-1 and TRBJ2-5; D is unclear. Germline V gene lookup returns CDR1 MNHNS and CDR2 SASEGT. This CDR3 is built from 16 residues.

The table lists this clonotype with a count of one. Compared with germline, one end of the junction differs, possibly owing to a read error. The rearrangement links TRBV5-6 to TRBJ1-5; no clear D gene. The CDR3 spans 14 residues. Germline V gene sequence: CDR1 SGHDT, CDR2 YYEEEE. The CDR3 DNA follows: TGTACCAGCAGCTTGGTTGGGTATGGCCGGCCCCAGCATTTT. It translates to CTSSLVGYGRPQHF.

To note about this clonotype: At one of its ends the junction is not consistent with the germline gene, which may arise from a read error. The V and J genes are TRBV29-1 and TRBJ2-7; D perhaps matches TRBD2 (6 bases). The CDR3 is 12 amino acids. Germline CDR1 and CDR2: SQVTM and ANQGSEA. This chain's CDR3 is CSARETPYEQYF. For the CDR3, the DNA is TGCAGCGCCCGGGAGACCCCCTACGAGCAGTACTTT.

As to this clonotype: One end of the junction does not line up with germline, which may come from a read error. The chain is built from TRBV10-3 and TRBJ1-1; 11 bases are shared with TRBD1. The CDR3 extends over 16 amino acids. Looked up from germline, CDR1 is ENHRY and CDR2 is SYGVKD. The CDR3 sequence: CVISESFGQGASGAFF. The CDR3, as DNA: TGTGTCATCAGTGAGTCTTTTGGACAGGGGGCGAGCGGAGCTTTCTTT.